A selection of T cell receptor beta chains follows, all from one sample in a study of response to subunit inactivated influenza vaccine. A single record per CDR3 protein comes from TCRdb applying MiXCR to the RT-PCR reads. Among 750,000 to 850,000 distinct CDR3 sequences listed, around 20% were seen once. The sample was PBMCs from blood, taken roughly 5 days after vaccination. The receptors shown here come from a man aged 50 or older who received an inactivated influenza vaccine. Both conserved end residues are part of each CDR3. The order of the fields is CDR3 protein, CDR3 DNA, V gene, J gene, D gene, clone size. A D gene is named only where the DNA matches it firmly. Part of the rows lack a size; the others show once, few, many or a class for expanded clones.

CASSVSVTSGNTIYF	TGTGCCAGCTCGGTCAGCGTTACCTCTGGAAACACCATATATTTT	TRBV6-1	TRBJ1-3	NA	NA
CASSSYVSQPQHF	TGTGCCAGCAGTTCATACGTGTCTCAGCCCCAGCATTTT	TRBV28	TRBJ1-5	NA	NA
CASRSAGGYYEQFF	TGTGCCAGCCGGTCTGCCGGGGGTTACTATGAGCAGTTCTTC	TRBV12-3/TRBV12-4	TRBJ2-1	NA	many
CASRRKGEGEQFF	TGTGCCAGCAGGCGAAAGGGGGAGGGTGAGCAGTTCTTC	TRBV7-2	TRBJ2-1	NA	NA
CTGTSGNTIYF	TGCACCGGGACCTCTGGAAACACCATATATTTT	TRBV29-1	TRBJ1-3	NA	many
CGSSPPRDGLVANTGELFF	TGTGGCAGCTCACCTCCTAGGGATGGACTAGTCGCGAACACCGGGGAGCTGTTTTTT	TRBV18	TRBJ2-2	TRBD2	once
CSARDMRGRNQPQHF	TGCAGTGCTAGAGATATGCGGGGGAGGAATCAGCCCCAGCATTTT	TRBV20-1	TRBJ1-5	NA	many
CASSDTLLGQYF	TGTGCCAGCAGCGACACCCTACTAGGGCAGTACTTC	TRBV28	TRBJ2-7	NA	few
CASRTLRSKLSNTEAFF	TGTGCCAGCAGGACCCTAAGGAGCAAGCTTTCGAACACTGAAGCTTTCTTT	TRBV12-3/TRBV12-4	TRBJ1-1	NA	few
CSARLGVARYNEQFF	TGCAGTGCCCGGTTAGGGGTAGCTCGCTACAATGAGCAGTTCTTC	TRBV20-1	TRBJ2-1	NA	NA
CASSLLAGITGELFF	TGTGCCAGCAGCTTACTAGCGGGAATTACCGGGGAGCTGTTTTTT	TRBV7-9	TRBJ2-2	TRBD2	NA
CSARSTANEKLFF	TGCAGTGCTAGGTCTACGGCTAATGAAAAACTGTTTTTT	TRBV20-1	TRBJ1-4	NA	many
CSARGLGGAYEQYF	TGCAGTGCTAGAGGTTTGGGAGGGGCATACGAGCAGTACTTC	TRBV20-1	TRBJ2-7	TRBD2	many
CASSYYRKGDTQYF	TGTGCCAGCAGTTACTACCGGAAAGGGGATACGCAGTATTTT	TRBV6-5	TRBJ2-3	NA	few
CASSESAPGYEQYF	TGTGCCAGCAGTGAAAGCGCTCCAGGGTACGAGCAGTACTTC	TRBV2	TRBJ2-7	NA	few
CATSSRLAADNEQFF	TGTGCCACCAGCAGCAGACTAGCGGCAGACAATGAGCAGTTCTTC	TRBV15	TRBJ2-1	TRBD2	few
CSARDNSRYEQYF	TGCAGTGCTAGAGATAACTCGCGCTACGAGCAGTACTTC	TRBV20-1	TRBJ2-7	NA	NA
CSAPDTTLRETQYF	TGCAGTGCACCTGACACCACCTTACGGGAGACCCAGTACTTC	TRBV20-1	TRBJ2-5	NA	few
CASSPGTIGREQYF	TGTGCCAGCAGCCCAGGGACGATAGGACGCGAGCAGTACTTC	TRBV7-9	TRBJ2-7	NA	NA
CASSQHRGTDTQYF	TGTGCCAGCAGCCAACACAGGGGCACAGATACGCAGTATTTT	TRBV14	TRBJ2-3	NA	NA
CASSLFLGQGNNEKLFF	TGTGCCAGCAGCTTATTCCTCGGACAGGGCAATAATGAAAAACTGTTTTTT	TRBV7-8	TRBJ1-4	TRBD1	few
CASSKLVGEAETQYF	TGTGCCAGCAGCAAACTAGTGGGGGAGGCGGAGACCCAGTACTTC	TRBV9	TRBJ2-5	NA	NA
CASSLGTLAGTETQYF	TGCGCCAGCAGCTTGGGGACGCTAGCGGGAACAGAGACCCAGTACTTC	TRBV5-1	TRBJ2-5	TRBD2	few
CASSAREKLFF	TGTGCCAGCAGCGCCCGGGAAAAACTGTTTTTT	TRBV7-2	TRBJ1-4	NA	few
CSGATRGTEAFF	TGCAGTGGGGCCACGCGGGGCACTGAAGCTTTCTTT	TRBV20-1	TRBJ1-1	NA	NA
CSASRSSSYNEQFF	TGCAGTGCTAGTAGGTCGAGCTCCTACAATGAGCAGTTCTTC	TRBV20-1	TRBJ2-1	NA	NA